The 14 T cell receptor beta chains listed next were all sequenced from one sample in a study of blood T cell repertoires in COVID-19. Clones were sequenced by immunoSEQ multiplex PCR, and TCRdb holds only the in-frame ones, with some missing. Of hundreds of thousands of clones detected, roughly nine tenths appear once; the ten largest clones hold approximately 5.7%. Sequenced input: PBMCs or T cells enriched from blood (not recorded which). All receptors derive from a woman aged 40 to 50 who had recovered from COVID-19.

V gene TRBV6-5 combines with J gene TRBJ2-3; weak D call: TRBD1 (6 bases). Germline CDR1 and CDR2: MNHEY and SVGAGI. This CDR3 has 14 residues. Trimming left V 7 bases short and J 5 bases short, with 16 bases between. The DNA for the CDR3 is TGTGCCAGCACCCCCTTACAGGGACAAGATACGCAGTATTTT. Amino acids: CASTPLQGQDTQYF.

This clone was picked up one time. The chain couples TRBV19 to TRBJ1-4; tentative D call: TRBD1 (6 bases). This CDR3 contains 15 residues. V was pared by 5 bases and J by 5 bases, with 15 bases between. Per germline, CDR1 LNHDA and CDR2 SQIVND (reference sequence). For the CDR3, the DNA is TGTGCCAGTAGTCCGCGGACAGCTTCAAATGAAAAACTGTTTTTT. The encoded protein is CASSPRTASNEKLFF.

CDR3 DNA: TGCGCCACCAAATTCGGACTAGCGGGCAATGAGCAGTTCTTC. As protein: CATKFGLAGNEQFF. The chain combines TRBV10-2 with TRBJ2-1; 11 bases are a match to TRBD2. The J segment lost 6 bases and the V segment lost 10 bases, leaving 8 bases of the junction unmatched. CDR1 and CDR2 (germline): WSHSY, SAAADI. The CDR3 spans 14 residues.

The chain employs TRBV5-1 and TRBJ2-7; TRBD2 might be the D (5 bases). There are 15 residues in the CDR3. V gave up 0 bases and J gave up 2 bases, with 12 bases separating them. The germline V gene encodes CDR1 SGHRS and CDR2 YFSETQ. CDR3 sequence (DNA): TGCGCCAGCAGCTTGGATGGGATAGCGACCTACGAGCAGTACTTC. Protein sequence: CASSLDGIATYEQYF.

This rearrangement joins TRBV24-1 to TRBJ1-2; TRBD1 is a possible D gene (5 bases). Per germline, CDR1 KGHDR and CDR2 SFDVKD. The CDR3 contains 13 residues. V lost 7 bases to trimming and J lost 8 bases, with 16 bases between them. As DNA, the CDR3 is TGTGCCACCAGGGGAGTGGGGGGAGCCGGCTACACCTTC. This translates into CATRGVGGAGYTF.

This clone was found once. The chain links TRBV6-5 to TRBJ1-4; D gene uncertain. Germline V CDR1 and CDR2: MNHEY, SVGAGI. The CDR3 totals 15 residues. The V end lost 0 bases, the J end lost 7 bases, and 12 bases lay between the germline ends. Written as DNA, the CDR3 is TGTGCCAGCAGTTACTCAAGGAGGGATGGTGAAAAACTGTTTTTT. Its protein product is CASSYSRRDGEKLFF.

This clone showed up just a few times. This sequence joins TRBV5-4 and TRBJ2-1; 9 bases match TRBD2. V was pared by 1 base and J by 7 bases, with 6 bases of the junction left unmatched. The CDR3 contains 15 residues. Germline V gene sequence: CDR1 SGHNT, CDR2 YYREEE (reference sequence). The CDR3, as DNA: TGTGCCAGCAGCTTGCCTAGCGGGATGGGTAATGAGCAGTTCTTC. Translated: CASSLPSGMGNEQFF.

The chain carries TRBV7-2 and TRBJ2-1; 10 bases line up with TRBD2. CDR1 SGHTA and CDR2 FQGNSA come from the germline V gene. This CDR3 is built from 16 residues. With V trimmed by 6 bases and J by 6 bases, 11 bases remained unmatched. The CDR3 DNA sequence: TGTGCCAGCAGACTATCGCCTAGCGGGAGTCTCAATGAGCAGTTCTTC. Protein product: CASRLSPSGSLNEQFF.

This clone showed up just a few times. The chain is built from TRBV27 and TRBJ2-7; a weak D match, TRBD1 (6 bases). From germline, CDR1 is MNHEY and CDR2 SMNVEV (reference sequence). V gave up 5 bases and J gave up 5 bases, with 16 bases separating them. The CDR3 sequence is 14 residues long. The CDR3 nucleotides are TGTGCCAGCAGTCATAACAGGGATATCAACGAGCAGTACTTC. Translated: CASSHNRDINEQYF.

The chain combines TRBV9 with TRBJ1-5; 11 positions agree with TRBD1. V lost 5 bases, J lost 4 bases, and 5 bases stayed unmatched. In germline, CDR1 is SGDLS, CDR2 YYNGEE. The CDR3 runs 15 residues. CDR3 DNA: TGTGCCAGCAGTCCCGGACAGGGGGCTAATCAGCCCCAGCATTTT. It yields the protein CASSPGQGANQPQHF.

The rearrangement uses TRBV2 and TRBJ1-4; 9 bases are a match to TRBD1. The CDR3 runs 14 residues. The V segment lost 1 base and the J segment 9 bases; nucleotides outside the gene matches: 3. CDR1 is SNHLY, CDR2 FYNNEI, per germline. The CDR3 here is CASSEGDRVKKLFF. CDR3 nucleotide sequence: TGTGCCAGCAGTGAAGGGGACAGGGTAAAAAAACTGTTTTTT.

CDR3 sequence: CASRPEGAGANVLTF. In DNA form, the CDR3 reads TGTGCCAGTCGACCTGAAGGGGCCGGGGCCAACGTCCTGACTTTC. The chain couples TRBV2 to TRBJ2-6; a possible D gene is TRBD1 (5 bases). The CDR3 contains 15 residues. Trimming took off 9 bases at V and 4 bases at J, with 16 bases between the two ends. Germline V CDR1 and CDR2: SNHLY, FYNNEI.

This clone was seen once. The gene calls are TRBV6-5 and TRBJ1-5; 8 bases map to TRBD1. Trimming at V came to 6 bases and at J to 4 bases, leaving 8 bases not matched to a gene. The germline V gene encodes CDR1 MNHEY and CDR2 SVGAGI. The CDR3 covers 15 residues. The CDR3 spells CASRRNRGINQPQHF. The CDR3 DNA reads TGTGCCAGCAGACGGAACAGGGGGATTAATCAGCCCCAGCATTTT.

The rearrangement uses TRBV29-1 and TRBJ2-6; unclear D gene. Trimming left V 4 bases short and J 4 bases short, with 8 bases between. The CDR3 consists of 13 residues. Germline V gene lookup returns CDR1 SQVTM and CDR2 ANQGSEA. The CDR3 region has the DNA TGCAGCGTTGGCGAGGTCGGGGCCAACGTCCTGACTTTC. This encodes CSVGEVGANVLTF.